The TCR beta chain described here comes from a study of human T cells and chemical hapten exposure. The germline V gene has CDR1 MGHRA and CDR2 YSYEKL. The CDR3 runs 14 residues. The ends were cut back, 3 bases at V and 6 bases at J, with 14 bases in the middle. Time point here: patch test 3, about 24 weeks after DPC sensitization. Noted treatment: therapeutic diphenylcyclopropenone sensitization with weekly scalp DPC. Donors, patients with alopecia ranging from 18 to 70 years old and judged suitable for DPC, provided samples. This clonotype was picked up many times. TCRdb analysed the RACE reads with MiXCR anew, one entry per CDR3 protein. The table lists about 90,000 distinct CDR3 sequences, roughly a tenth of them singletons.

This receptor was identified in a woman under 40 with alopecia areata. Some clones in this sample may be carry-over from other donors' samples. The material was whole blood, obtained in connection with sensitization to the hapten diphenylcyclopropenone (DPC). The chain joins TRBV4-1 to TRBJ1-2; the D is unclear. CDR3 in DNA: TGCGCCAGCAGCCAGCCCACACGGTCGGATGGCTACACCTTC. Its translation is CASSQPTRSDGYTF.